This TCR beta chain was captured by sequencing in a study of cytomegalovirus exposure and HLA in healthy donors. Study-wide results and caveats: Presence/absence analyses assumed roughly uniform sequencing depth across donors, which may not hold.

The primer mix had 60 Vbeta and 13 Jbeta primers. The method was immunoSEQ multiplex PCR; TCRdb's version includes in-frame clones alone and lacks a portion of them. Here the sample table reports over 30,000 clones. The V end lost 7 bases, the J end lost 8 bases, and 8 bases lay between the germline ends. The CDR3 is 11 amino acids. Germline lookup yields CDR1 MNHEY and CDR2 SMNVEV (reference sequence). Points on this clone: Antigen unknown.

What was sequenced was PBMCs. The clonotype originates from a woman between 35 and 50 years old in good health and CMV-seropositive. This chain links TRBV27 with TRBJ2-2; D not certain. The CDR3 region is CASMRGGELFF. CDR3 in DNA: TGTGCCAGCATGCGAGGAGGGGAGCTGTTTTTT.